This entry concerns a single T cell receptor (beta chain). The clone's antigen remains unknown. The record has no base qualities; no much larger clone is one base away. The collaborating institutions used their own protocols to collect whole blood in K2EDTA tubes. Collaborator samples were shipped for TCRbeta analysis as frozen whole blood, isolated PBMCs, or DNA extracted from either sample type. Taken from the germline V gene, the CDR1 and CDR2 loops are SNHLY and FYNNEI. V loses 2 bases at its end and J loses 3 bases; junction bases beyond the gene matches: 3. Reading from cysteine to phenylalanine, the CDR3 counts 15 amino acids. The retained sequence is limited to the CDR3, 45 bases, with the frame set at the first base. This sample was taken from a study of blood T cell repertoires in COVID-19 (dated by TCRdb to about 2020). With regard to the full study: The collaborator samples originated in the United States, Italy and Spain and spanned the acute and convalescent phases of COVID-19. The material from the prospective study consisted of cDNA or gDNA derived from T cells, B-cell-depleted T cells, or PBMCs. The dataset comprised deeply sampled blood TCRbeta repertoires from subjects exposed to, actively infected with, or recovered from COVID-19. A freely available public database, intended as a resource for researchers studying the immune response to SARS-CoV-2, is where the repertoires were released. Samples were obtained from the ongoing ImmuneRACE study (first 160 participants) and from about 1,300 subjects provided by 6 global collaborators. The sample metadata nearly always contained a de-identified subject ID, COVID-19 status, age in years and sex. Where available, HLA class I and class II types were obtained from metadata supplied by the sample provider rather than from assay-based typing.

Overall study outcomes, separate from this receptor: How much clinical and demographic metadata was included differed by source and by participant, and the metadata was provided uncurated.

The immunoSEQ Assay, a bias-controlled multiplex PCR, was used to amplify TCRbeta CDR3 regions from genomic DNA. In the source study's methods: Nucleated cell counts per sample were estimated from amplification of reference gene primers within the assay. Sequence reads were collapsed and filtered to measure the absolute abundance of every unique TCRbeta CDR3 rearrangement. For each sample, productive Simpson clonality was calculated as the square root of Simpson's diversity index over productive rearrangements. TCRdb stores this immuneACCESS table with in-frame sequences only. Part of the clones is absent; in the studies checked, under half of the shortfall reflects unresolved V genes, and no reason is known for the rest. D and trimming come from the DNA, and the V and J calls and clone size come from that table. Here the sample has some 220,000 clones; about four fifths occur a single time. Under 4.5% of the sample lies in the top ten.

This chain is built from TRBV2 and TRBJ1-5, and 8 junction bases match TRBD1. Sequenced material: peripheral blood. The receptor was isolated from a man in his forties or fifties with acute or convalescent COVID-19. The CDR3 reads CASSELGQVNQPQHF. The sequenced DNA: TGTGCCAGCAGTGAACTGGGACAGGTCAATCAGCCCCAGCATTTT.